This T cell receptor (beta chain) is drawn from a study of shared clonotypes between healthy human individuals. Study at large: Aged 18 to 49, the donors were a couple of women and a few men.

General study points: Despite large depth, sorted-subset datasets appeared incompletely sequenced.

Trimming took 2 bases from V and 0 from J, leaving 12 bases between them. Germline CDR1 reads SGDLS; CDR2 reads YYNGEE. The CDR3 is 15 residues long. With regard to this clone: Its antigen is still unknown.

The naive CD8 population came from CD45RO-negative cells selected for CCR7, without terminally differentiated effector memory CD45RA+ cells. At a deep level, the assay was run. Generated by immunoSEQ multiplex PCR, the TCRdb table keeps only in-frame clones and is missing some. The data contain about 2.1 million clones, 90% to 95% of them seen just once; the ten biggest clones take up 1.5% to 2%. The sequence derives from a man younger than 35 in good health. Some clones in this sample may be carry-over from other donors' samples. V is TRBV9 and J is TRBJ2-7, with a weak D call TRBD1 (6 bases). Material for sequencing was naive CD8+ T cells from PBMCs. The CDR3 loop reads CASSVSWTASYEQYF. The CDR3 region has the DNA TGTGCCAGCAGCGTTTCGTGGACAGCCTCCTACGAGCAGTACTTC.